This entry features one TCR beta chain sequence. Participants' own reports of clinical history determined their cohort assignment. This CDR3 is built from 16 residues. From germline, CDR1 is SGDLS and CDR2 YYNGEE. V was pared by 0 bases and J by 8 bases, with 18 bases between. The sample comes from a study of blood T cell repertoires in COVID-19. Study details: Acute-phase and convalescent COVID-19 samples originated in the United States, Italy and Spain.

Sequencing was performed with immunoSEQ multiplex PCR; in TCRdb, only in-frame clones are kept and a portion is missing. The repertoire has around 190,000 clones, about 85% of them found once; the top ten carry just under 25%. The chain combines TRBV9 with TRBJ2-1; D possibly corresponds to TRBD2 (7 bases). The sequence derives from a woman aged 40 to 55 in a cohort exposed to, infected with or recovered from COVID-19 (not recorded which). The specimen was PBMCs or T cells enriched from blood (not recorded which). CDR3 sequence reads: CASSVEVGGPGHEQFF. CDR3 sequence (DNA): TGTGCCAGCAGCGTAGAGGTGGGGGGGCCAGGCCATGAGCAGTTCTTC.